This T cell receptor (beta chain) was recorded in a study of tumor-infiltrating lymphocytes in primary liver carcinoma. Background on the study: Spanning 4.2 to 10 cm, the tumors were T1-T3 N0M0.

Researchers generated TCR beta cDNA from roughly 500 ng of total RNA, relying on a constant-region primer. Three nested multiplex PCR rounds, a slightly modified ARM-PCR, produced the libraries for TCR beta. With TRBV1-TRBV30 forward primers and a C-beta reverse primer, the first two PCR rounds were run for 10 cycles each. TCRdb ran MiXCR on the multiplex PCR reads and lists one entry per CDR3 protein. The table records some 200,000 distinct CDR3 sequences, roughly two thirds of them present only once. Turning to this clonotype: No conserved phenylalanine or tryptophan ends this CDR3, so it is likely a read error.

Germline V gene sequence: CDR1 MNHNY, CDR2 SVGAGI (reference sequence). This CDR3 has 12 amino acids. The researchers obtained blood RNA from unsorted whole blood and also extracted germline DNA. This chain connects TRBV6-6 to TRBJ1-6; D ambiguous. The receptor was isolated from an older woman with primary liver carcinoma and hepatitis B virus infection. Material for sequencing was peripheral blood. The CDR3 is CVTRSDNSPLHS. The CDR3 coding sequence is TGTGTCACCAGGTCTGATAATTCACCCCTCCACTCT.